This T cell receptor (beta chain) stems from a study of blood T cell repertoires in COVID-19. Whole-study context: COVID-19 samples, acute and convalescent, were from the United States, Italy and Spain. The cDNA or gDNA used as material had been derived from T cells, B-cell-depleted T cells, or PBMCs.

Authors' processing steps: Amplification of reference gene primers provided the estimated nucleated cell counts. TCRdb's table, derived via immunoSEQ multiplex PCR, lists solely in-frame clones and lacks some. V, J and clone size derive from that table, while D and trimming were established from the DNA sequence. The sample records tens of thousands of clones, approximately 86% being singletons. The V segment lost 7 bases and the J segment 8 bases; nucleotides outside the gene matches: 7. Germline V lookup: CDR1 MDHEN, CDR2 SYDVKM. The CDR3 totals 15 residues. The chain employs TRBV28 and TRBJ2-1; 14 bases match TRBD2. The sequenced sample consisted of peripheral blood. The sequence was obtained from a human donor in a cohort sampled during active COVID-19. DNA for the CDR3: TGTGCCAGCAAGGGGACTAGCGGGAGTTGGGATGAGCAGTTCTTC. It codes for CASKGTSGSWDEQFF. Supplemented by reference TRBV28 and TRBJ2-1, the full variable domain reads DVKVTQSSRYLVKRTGEKVFLECVQDMDHENMFWYRQDPGLGLRLIYFSYDVKMKEKGDIPEGYSVSREKKERFSLILESASTNQTSMYLCASKGTSGSWDEQFFGPGTRLTVL.